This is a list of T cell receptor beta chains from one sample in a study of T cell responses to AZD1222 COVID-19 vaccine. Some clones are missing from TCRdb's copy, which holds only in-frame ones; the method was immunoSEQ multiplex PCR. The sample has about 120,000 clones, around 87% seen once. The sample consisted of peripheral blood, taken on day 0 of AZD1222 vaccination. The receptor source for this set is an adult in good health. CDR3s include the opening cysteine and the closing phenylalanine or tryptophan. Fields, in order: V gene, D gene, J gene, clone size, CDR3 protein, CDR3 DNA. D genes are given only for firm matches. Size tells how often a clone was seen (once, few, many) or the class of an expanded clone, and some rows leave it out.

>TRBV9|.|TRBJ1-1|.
CASSVMRNTEAFF
TGTGCCAGCAGCGTGATGAGAAATACTGAAGCTTTCTTT
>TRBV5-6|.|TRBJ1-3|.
CASRGDRSGNTIYF
TGTGCCAGTAGAGGGGATAGATCCGGAAACACCATATATTTT
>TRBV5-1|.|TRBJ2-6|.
CASSFGSSGANVLTF
TGCGCCAGCAGCTTCGGCAGCTCTGGGGCCAACGTCCTGACTTTC
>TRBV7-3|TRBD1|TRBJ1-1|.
CASSFSVQGKAFF
TGTGCCAGCAGCTTTTCAGTACAGGGGAAAGCTTTCTTT
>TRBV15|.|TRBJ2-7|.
CATSREDPGPPHEQYF
TGTGCCACCAGCAGAGAGGATCCGGGACCACCCCACGAGCAGTACTTC
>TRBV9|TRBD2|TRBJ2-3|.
CASSASGLALPQYF
TGTGCCAGCAGCGCATCGGGACTAGCGCTCCCCCAGTATTTT
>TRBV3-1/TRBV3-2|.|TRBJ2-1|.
CASSPPWRKGHNEQFF
TGTGCCAGCAGCCCCCCCTGGCGGAAGGGTCACAATGAGCAGTTCTTC
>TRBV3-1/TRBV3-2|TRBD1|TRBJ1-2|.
CASSPQGALYYGYTF
TGTGCCAGCAGCCCCCAGGGGGCGCTTTACTATGGCTACACCTTC
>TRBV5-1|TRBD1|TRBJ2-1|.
CASSLEWTGGNEQFF
TGCGCCAGCAGCTTGGAATGGACAGGGGGCAATGAGCAGTTCTTC
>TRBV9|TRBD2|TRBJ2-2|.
CASSSSQRGANTGELFF
TGTGCCAGCAGCTCCTCGCAGCGGGGAGCTAACACCGGGGAGCTGTTTTTT
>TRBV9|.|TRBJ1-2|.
CASSVRDSSFGYTF
TGTGCCAGCAGCGTAAGAGACAGTAGCTTTGGCTACACCTTC
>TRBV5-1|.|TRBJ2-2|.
CASSWVGTANTGELFF
TGCGCCAGCAGCTGGGTGGGGACGGCGAACACCGGGGAGCTGTTTTTT
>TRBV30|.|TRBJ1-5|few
CAWSADSNQPQHF
TGTGCCTGGAGTGCGGATAGCAATCAGCCCCAGCATTTT
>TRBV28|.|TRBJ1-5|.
CASSLVKGVGNQPQHF
TGTGCCAGCAGTTTGGTCAAAGGGGTGGGCAATCAGCCCCAGCATTTT
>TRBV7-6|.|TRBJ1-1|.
CASSSQGSTEAFF
TGTGCCAGCAGCTCCCAGGGGTCTACTGAAGCTTTCTTT
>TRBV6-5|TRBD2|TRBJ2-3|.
CASSYDGSGSTDTQYF
TGTGCCAGCAGTTACGACGGTAGCGGGAGCACAGATACGCAGTATTTT
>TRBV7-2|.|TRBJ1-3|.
CASSLLGHGNTIYF
TGTGCCAGCAGCTTGTTGGGCCACGGGAACACCATATATTTT
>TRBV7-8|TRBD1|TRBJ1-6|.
CASSSQGALNNSPLHF
TGTGCCAGCAGCTCGCAGGGGGCGCTTAATAATTCACCCCTCCACTTT
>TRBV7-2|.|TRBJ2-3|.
CASSLMKSSTDTQYF
TGTGCCAGCAGCTTAATGAAGTCTAGCACAGATACGCAGTATTTT
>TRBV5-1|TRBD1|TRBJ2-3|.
CASRQGTAPSTDTQYF
TGCGCCAGCCGACAGGGGACTGCCCCTAGCACAGATACGCAGTATTTT
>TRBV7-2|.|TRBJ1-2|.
CASSPGMKGLHGYTF
TGTGCCAGCAGCCCAGGTATGAAAGGGCTCCATGGCTACACCTTC
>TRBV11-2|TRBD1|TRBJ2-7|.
CASSSRTGASYEQYF
TGTGCCAGCAGCTCCAGGACAGGGGCTTCCTACGAGCAGTACTTC
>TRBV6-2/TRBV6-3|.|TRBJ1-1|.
CASSRFRRLEAFF
TGTGCCAGCAGTCGCTTCAGACGGCTTGAAGCTTTCTTT
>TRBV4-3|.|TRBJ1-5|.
CASSQDLGGKQPQHF
TGCGCCAGCAGCCAAGATTTGGGGGGTAAGCAGCCCCAGCATTTT
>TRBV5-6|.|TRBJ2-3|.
CASSPMGADTQYF
TGTGCCAGCAGCCCCATGGGAGCAGATACGCAGTATTTT
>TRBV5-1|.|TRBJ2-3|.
CASSSGQSMGQYF
TGCGCCAGCAGCTCAGGACAGTCTATGGGGCAGTATTTT